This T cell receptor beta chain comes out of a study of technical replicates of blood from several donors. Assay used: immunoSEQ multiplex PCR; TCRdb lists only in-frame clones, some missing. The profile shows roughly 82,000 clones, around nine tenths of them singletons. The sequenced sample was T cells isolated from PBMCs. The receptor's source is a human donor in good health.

The chain's CDR3 is CASSFRDTDTQYF. In DNA, the CDR3 is TGTGCCAGCAGCTTCCGGGACACAGATACGCAGTATTTT. The J gene is TRBJ2-3, the V gene TRBV11-1; possible D gene TRBD2, 5 bases. V shed 3 bases and J shed 2 bases, with 6 bases lying between them. Germline assignment: CDR1 SGHAT and CDR2 FQDESV (reference sequence). The CDR3 loop spans 13 amino acids.